This T cell receptor beta chain was sequenced during a study of blood T cell repertoires in COVID-19. Study in general: Sites across the United States, Italy and Spain contributed samples from acute and convalescent COVID-19. Sample material is recorded as cDNA or gDNA derived from T cells, B-cell-depleted T cells, or PBMCs.

In the original analysis: By means of reference gene primer amplification, nucleated cell counts were estimated. Method: immunoSEQ multiplex PCR; TCRdb's copy keeps in-frame clones and lacks some. D and trimming were read from the DNA, whereas the V and J calls and clone size are those reported in that table. The sample lists about 160,000 clones; 65% to 85% were seen once. The CDR3 has 15 amino acids. Germline values: CDR1 SEHNR, CDR2 FQNEAQ (reference sequence). After removal of 5 bases from V and 5 bases from J, the junction contained 6 bases not matched to a gene. The sequencing sample was made of peripheral blood. The sequence derives from an elderly woman with active or convalescent COVID-19. The J gene is TRBJ2-1, the V gene TRBV7-9, with 10 positions matching TRBD1. The CDR3 region has the DNA TGTGCCAGCAGCCGACCGGGACAGGGGCACAATGAGCAGTTCTTC. Protein product: CASSRPGQGHNEQFF.